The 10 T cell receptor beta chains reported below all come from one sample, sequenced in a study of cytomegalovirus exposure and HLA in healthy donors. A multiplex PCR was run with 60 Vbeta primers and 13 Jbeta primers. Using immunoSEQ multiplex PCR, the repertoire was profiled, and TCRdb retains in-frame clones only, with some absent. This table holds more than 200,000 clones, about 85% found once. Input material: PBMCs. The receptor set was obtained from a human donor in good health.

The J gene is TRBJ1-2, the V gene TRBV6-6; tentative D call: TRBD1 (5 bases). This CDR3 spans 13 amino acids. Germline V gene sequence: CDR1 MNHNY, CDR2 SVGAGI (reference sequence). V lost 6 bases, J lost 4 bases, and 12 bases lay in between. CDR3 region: CASSSGGAYGYTF. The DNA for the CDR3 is TGTGCCAGCAGCTCCGGCGGGGCCTATGGCTACACCTTC.

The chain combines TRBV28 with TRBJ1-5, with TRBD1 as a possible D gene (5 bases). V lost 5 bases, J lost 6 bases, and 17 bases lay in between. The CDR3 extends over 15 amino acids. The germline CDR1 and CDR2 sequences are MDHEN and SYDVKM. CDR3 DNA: TGTGCCAGCAGTCCGGGGGAGGGGCCCACTCAGCCCCAGCATTTT. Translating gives CASSPGEGPTQPQHF.

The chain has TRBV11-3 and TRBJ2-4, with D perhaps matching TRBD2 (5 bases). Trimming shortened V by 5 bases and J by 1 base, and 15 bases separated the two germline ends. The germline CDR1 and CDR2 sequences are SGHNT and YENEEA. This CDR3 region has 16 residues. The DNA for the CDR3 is TGTGCCAGCAGCCCCTGGACTGCCCCCGCCAAAAACATTCAGTACTTC. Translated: CASSPWTAPAKNIQYF. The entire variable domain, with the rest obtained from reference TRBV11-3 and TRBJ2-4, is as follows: EAGVVQSPRYKIIEKKQPVAFWCNPISGHNTLYWYLQNLGQGPELLIRYENEEAVDDSQLPKDRFSAERLKGVDSTLKIQPAELGDSAVYLCASSPWTAPAKNIQYFGAGTRLSVL.

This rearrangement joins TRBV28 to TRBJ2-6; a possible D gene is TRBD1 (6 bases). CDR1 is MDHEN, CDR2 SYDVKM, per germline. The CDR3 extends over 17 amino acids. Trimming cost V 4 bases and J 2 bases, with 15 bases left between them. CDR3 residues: CASSSPSGATGANVLTF. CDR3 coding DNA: TGTGCCAGCAGTTCTCCGTCAGGGGCGACTGGGGCCAACGTCCTGACTTTC. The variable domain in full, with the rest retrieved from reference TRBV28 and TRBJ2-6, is DVKVTQSSRYLVKRTGEKVFLECVQDMDHENMFWYRQDPGLGLRLIYFSYDVKMKEKGDIPEGYSVSREKKERFSLILESASTNQTSMYLCASSSPSGATGANVLTFGAGSRLTVL.

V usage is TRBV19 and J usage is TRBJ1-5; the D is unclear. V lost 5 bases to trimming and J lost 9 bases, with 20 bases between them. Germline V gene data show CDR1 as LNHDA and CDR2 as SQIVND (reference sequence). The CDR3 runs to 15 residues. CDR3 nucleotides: TGTGCCAGTAGTGAAGGGAGGCTGTTGATGTGGCCCCAGCATTTT. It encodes CASSEGRLLMWPQHF.

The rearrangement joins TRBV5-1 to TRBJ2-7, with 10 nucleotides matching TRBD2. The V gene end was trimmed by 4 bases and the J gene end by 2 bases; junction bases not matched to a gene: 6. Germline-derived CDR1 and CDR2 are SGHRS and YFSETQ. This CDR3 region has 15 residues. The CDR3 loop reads CASSGGTSDPYEQYF. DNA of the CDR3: TGCGCCAGCAGCGGTGGGACTAGCGATCCCTACGAGCAGTACTTC.

The CDR3 DNA reads as TGTGCCAGCAGAACAGGGGGTTCCAATGAGCAGTTCTTC. It encodes CASRTGGSNEQFF. The J gene is TRBJ2-1, the V gene TRBV2, with TRBD1 matching 8 bases. CDR1 and CDR2 from the germline V gene are SNHLY and FYNNEI. The CDR3 contains 13 residues. J was trimmed by 6 bases and V by 6 bases; bases with no gene match: 4.

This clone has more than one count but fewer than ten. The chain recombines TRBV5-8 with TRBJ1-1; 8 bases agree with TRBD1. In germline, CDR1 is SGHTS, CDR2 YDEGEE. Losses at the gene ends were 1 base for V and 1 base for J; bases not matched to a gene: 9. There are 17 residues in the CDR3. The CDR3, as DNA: TGTGCCAGCAGCTTGAGGATTCCAGGGGGCTGGAACACTGAAGCTTTCTTT. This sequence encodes CASSLRIPGGWNTEAFF.

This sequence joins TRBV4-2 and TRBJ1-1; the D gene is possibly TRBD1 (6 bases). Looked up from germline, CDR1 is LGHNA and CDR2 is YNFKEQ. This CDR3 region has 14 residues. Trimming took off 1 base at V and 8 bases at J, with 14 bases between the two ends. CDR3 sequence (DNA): TGTGCCAGCAGCCAAGGACTCGGACAGAACGAAGCTTTCTTT. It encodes CASSQGLGQNEAFF.

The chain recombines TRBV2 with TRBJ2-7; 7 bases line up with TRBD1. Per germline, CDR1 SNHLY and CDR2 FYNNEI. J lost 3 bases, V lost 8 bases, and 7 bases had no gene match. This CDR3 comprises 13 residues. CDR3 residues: CASSGTESYEQYF. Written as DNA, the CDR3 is TGTGCCAGCTCCGGGACAGAGAGCTACGAGCAGTACTTC.